Shown below are 5 T cell receptor beta chains from a single sample sequenced in a study of blood T cell repertoires in COVID-19. Data came from immunoSEQ multiplex PCR; TCRdb stores just in-frame clones and leaves some out. The sample includes approximately 94,000 clones, approximately 90% of them seen just once. Sample: peripheral blood. The receptors were sampled from a woman in her forties or fifties in a cohort sampled during active COVID-19.

V is TRBV2 and J is TRBJ2-6; the match to TRBD1 covers 7 bases. The CDR3 is made up of 15 amino acids. Germline trimming cut 5 bases from V and 4 bases from J; bases unmatched to any gene: 5. Germline CDR1 reads SNHLY; CDR2 reads FYNNEI. CDR3 coding DNA: TGTGCCAGCAGTCAACAGGGGATCGGGGCCAACGTCCTGACTTTC. Amino acids: CASSQQGIGANVLTF.

DNA of the CDR3: TGTGCCAGCAGTCATCTTGGACAGAGATTCTACAATGAGCAGTTCTTC. Its translation: CASSHLGQRFYNEQFF. The chain links TRBV27 to TRBJ2-1; D is perhaps TRBD1 (6 bases). This CDR3 has 16 amino acids. Germline CDR1 reads MNHEY; CDR2 reads SMNVEV (reference sequence). V was trimmed by 5 bases and J by 3 bases, leaving 17 bases between them.

The chain carries TRBV25-1 and TRBJ2-7; 10 bases agree with TRBD2. CDR1 is MGHDK, CDR2 SYGVNS, per germline. V gave up 3 bases and J gave up 12 bases; unmatched junction bases: 23. The CDR3 length is 18 residues. The CDR3 reads CASSDAWKTRGTSAPRYF. CDR3 sequence (DNA): TGTGCCAGCAGTGACGCTTGGAAGACTCGCGGGACTAGCGCCCCTCGGTACTTC.

The chain links TRBV10-1 to TRBJ2-6; D perhaps matches TRBD1 (6 bases). CDR1 is WNHNN, CDR2 SYGVQD, per germline (reference sequence). The CDR3 covers 14 residues. V lost 3 bases, J lost 5 bases, and 8 bases lay in between. The CDR3 protein is CASSDRGRANVLTF. The CDR3 region has the DNA TGCGCCAGCAGTGACAGGGGAAGGGCCAACGTCCTGACTTTC.

The DNA of the CDR3 is TGTGCCAGCAGTTTGACAGAGGATCAGCCCCAGCATTTT. Its protein is CASSLTEDQPQHF. The chain couples TRBV12-3 or TRBV12-4 to TRBJ1-5; possible D gene TRBD1, 5 bases. CDR3 length equals 13 residues. V was trimmed by 3 bases and J by 5 bases, leaving 8 bases between them.